This TCR beta chain was sequenced in a study of T cell changes during pregnancy in multiple sclerosis. This clone appeared a single time. Here immunoSEQ multiplex PCR was the method, and the copy in TCRdb shows in-frame clones only, minus some. The profile covers some 110,000 clones, with under 95% appearing a single time and around 1.5% taken by the ten largest. V lost 1 base to trimming and J lost 2 bases, with 12 bases between them. This CDR3 spans 16 amino acids. CDR1 and CDR2 from the germline V gene are SGHNT and YYREEE (reference sequence). The genes are TRBV5-4 and TRBJ2-2; a possible D gene is TRBD1 (6 bases). The clonotype comes from a female donor with multiple sclerosis, enrolled in a pregnancy study. The specimen comprised peripheral blood, sampled after pregnancy. CDR3 in DNA: TGTGCCAGCAGCTTGTCCCGGGACATTAACACCGGGGAGCTGTTTTTT. As protein: CASSLSRDINTGELFF.